Listed here is a single T cell receptor (beta chain). The sample originates from a study of blood T cell repertoires in COVID-19. The germline CDR1 and CDR2 sequences are SGHDN and FVKESK. The V segment lost 2 bases and the J segment 8 bases; nucleotides outside the gene matches: 5. The CDR3 consists of 14 residues. Repertoires were generated with immunoSEQ multiplex PCR, while TCRdb's copy carries only in-frame clones and drops some. The sample holds roughly 220,000 clones, just over 85% seen once. Sequencing was carried out using PBMCs or T cells enriched from blood (not recorded which). The genes are TRBV14 and TRBJ1-4; 7 nucleotides align to TRBD1. This receptor was identified in a woman in her 40s with acute COVID-19. The CDR3 nucleotides are TGTGCCAGCAGCCAACAGGGGGAAGGGGAAAAACTGTTTTTT. As protein: CASSQQGEGEKLFF.